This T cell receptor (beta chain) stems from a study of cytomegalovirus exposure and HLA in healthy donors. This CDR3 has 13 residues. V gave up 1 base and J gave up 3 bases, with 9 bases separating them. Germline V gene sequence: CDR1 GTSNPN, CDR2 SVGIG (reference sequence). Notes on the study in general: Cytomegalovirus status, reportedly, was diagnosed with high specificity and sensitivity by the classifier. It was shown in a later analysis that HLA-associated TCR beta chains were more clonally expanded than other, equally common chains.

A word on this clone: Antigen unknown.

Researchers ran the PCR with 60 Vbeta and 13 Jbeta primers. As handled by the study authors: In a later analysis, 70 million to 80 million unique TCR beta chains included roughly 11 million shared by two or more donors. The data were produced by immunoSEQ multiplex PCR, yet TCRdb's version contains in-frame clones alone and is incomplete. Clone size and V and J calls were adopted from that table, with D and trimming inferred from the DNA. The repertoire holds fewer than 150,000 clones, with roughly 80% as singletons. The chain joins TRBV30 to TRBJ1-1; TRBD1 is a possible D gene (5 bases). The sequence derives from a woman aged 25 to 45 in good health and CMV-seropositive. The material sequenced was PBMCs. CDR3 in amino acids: CAWSGQGYTEAFF. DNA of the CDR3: TGTGCCTGGAGTGGTCAGGGTTACACTGAAGCTTTCTTT.